A selection of T cell receptor beta chains follows, all from one sample in a study of blood T cell repertoires in COVID-19. TCRdb's copy holds only in-frame clones and misses some; the assay was immunoSEQ multiplex PCR. In the table there are about 270,000 clones, approximately 90% of which are singletons. The material sequenced was PBMCs or T cells enriched from blood (not recorded which). These receptor sequences come from a man aged 35-49 years who had been exposed to COVID-19. CDR3s include the opening cysteine and the closing phenylalanine or tryptophan. Each record gives: V gene, J gene, D gene, clone size, CDR3 protein, CDR3 DNA. The D gene is left open where the match is weak. The size of a clone is reported for some rows only, either as once, few or many, or as a class for expanded clones.

V gene: TRBV28; J gene: TRBJ2-7; D gene: TRBD2; clone size: .; CDR3 protein: CASSFSGRPPYEQYF; CDR3 DNA: TGTGCCAGCAGTTTTAGCGGGAGGCCCCCTTACGAGCAGTACTTC
V gene: TRBV19; J gene: TRBJ2-1; D gene: TRBD1; clone size: .; CDR3 protein: CASKGQINNEQFF; CDR3 DNA: TGTGCCAGTAAGGGACAGATAAACAATGAGCAGTTCTTC
V gene: TRBV7-2; J gene: TRBJ2-2; D gene: TRBD2; clone size: few; CDR3 protein: CASSLTLAGGPGELFF; CDR3 DNA: TGTGCCAGCAGCTTAACTCTAGCGGGAGGGCCCGGGGAGCTGTTTTTT
V gene: TRBV5-1; J gene: TRBJ2-5; D gene: TRBD2; clone size: .; CDR3 protein: CASSNSGRQETQYF; CDR3 DNA: TGCGCCAGCAGCAATAGCGGGAGGCAAGAGACCCAGTACTTC
V gene: TRBV23-1; J gene: TRBJ1-5; D gene: .; clone size: .; CDR3 protein: CASSQSNQPQHF; CDR3 DNA: TGCGCCAGCAGTCAGAGTAATCAGCCCCAGCATTTT
V gene: TRBV5-1; J gene: TRBJ2-7; D gene: TRBD1; clone size: .; CDR3 protein: CASSPEGTGTYEQYF; CDR3 DNA: TGCGCCAGCAGCCCCGAAGGGACAGGGACCTACGAGCAGTACTTC
V gene: TRBV5-3; J gene: TRBJ2-2; D gene: .; clone size: .; CDR3 protein: CARSLSRHYTGELFF; CDR3 DNA: TGTGCCAGAAGCTTGTCGCGTCACTACACCGGGGAGCTGTTTTTT
V gene: TRBV9; J gene: TRBJ1-1; D gene: .; clone size: .; CDR3 protein: CASSPPEMGNTEAFF; CDR3 DNA: TGTGCCAGCAGTCCCCCGGAGATGGGTAACACTGAAGCTTTCTTT
V gene: TRBV19; J gene: TRBJ1-1; D gene: .; clone size: .; CDR3 protein: CASTLQGLNTEAFF; CDR3 DNA: TGTGCCAGTACTCTCCAGGGTTTGAACACTGAAGCTTTCTTT
V gene: TRBV4-1; J gene: TRBJ2-1; D gene: TRBD2; clone size: .; CDR3 protein: CASSQEGHAGTSGYNEQFF; CDR3 DNA: TGCGCCAGCAGCCAAGAGGGGCATGCCGGGACTAGCGGCTACAATGAGCAGTTCTTC
V gene: TRBV2; J gene: TRBJ1-2; D gene: TRBD1; clone size: .; CDR3 protein: CASRYNWDSNYGYTF; CDR3 DNA: TGTGCCAGCAGGTATAATTGGGACAGCAACTATGGCTACACCTTC
V gene: TRBV18; J gene: TRBJ2-7; D gene: TRBD2; clone size: .; CDR3 protein: CASSPTSGSPYEQYF; CDR3 DNA: TGTGCCAGCTCACCTACTAGCGGGAGTCCCTACGAGCAGTACTTC
V gene: TRBV25-1; J gene: TRBJ1-2; D gene: .; clone size: .; CDR3 protein: CASSEATGLAGYTF; CDR3 DNA: TGTGCCAGCAGTGAAGCGACAGGTCTGGCAGGCTACACCTTC
V gene: TRBV28; J gene: TRBJ1-2; D gene: TRBD1; clone size: .; CDR3 protein: CASRGSGTGYGYTF; CDR3 DNA: TGTGCCAGCCGGGGATCCGGGACAGGCTATGGCTACACCTTC
V gene: TRBV9; J gene: TRBJ2-7; D gene: .; clone size: .; CDR3 protein: CASSLTPGEGSYEQYF; CDR3 DNA: TGTGCCAGCAGCCTCACCCCCGGAGAGGGCTCCTACGAGCAGTACTTC
V gene: TRBV12-5; J gene: TRBJ1-5; D gene: .; clone size: .; CDR3 protein: CASALSDQPQHF; CDR3 DNA: TGTGCTAGTGCCCTGTCGGATCAGCCCCAGCATTTT
V gene: TRBV5-6; J gene: TRBJ1-5; D gene: .; clone size: .; CDR3 protein: CASSLGDSSQPQHF; CDR3 DNA: TGTGCCAGCAGCTTGGGCGACAGCTCTCAGCCCCAGCATTTT